The clone carrying this T cell receptor beta chain showed up just a few times. The target antigen is unknown. Unique molecular identifier tags were affixed to discrete cDNA molecules. TCRdb recomputed calls from the 5' RACE reads with MiXCR, one row per CDR3 protein. Among tens of thousands of distinct CDR3 sequences listed, 12% were seen once. The data belong to a study of early T cells in non-severe SARS-CoV-2 infection. Study-wide context: Chains were unpaired, as sequencing was done on bulk RNA from unsorted whole blood. Findings of the study overall: Matching with VDJdb favored anti-spike CD8 responses (missing private and CD4 specificities).

This CDR3 comprises 12 residues. Germline-derived CDR1 and CDR2 are SQVTM and ANQGSEA. V was cut by 4 bases and J by 5 bases, with 12 bases left in between. The gene calls are TRBV29-1 and TRBJ2-7; tentative D call: TRBD2 (6 bases). The clonotype originates from an adult who was a healthcare worker with PCR-confirmed SARS-CoV-2 infection or an uninfected control (not recorded which). The sequenced sample consisted of whole blood. CDR3 bases: TGCAGCGTTGTTGAGGGAGGAAACGAGCAGTACTTC. Translated, it gives CSVVEGGNEQYF.